The 3 T cell receptor beta chains listed next were all sequenced from one sample in a study of shared clonotypes between healthy human individuals. Sequencing was performed with immunoSEQ multiplex PCR; in TCRdb, only in-frame clones are kept and a portion is missing. In the table there are more than 1,200,000 clones, 98% of which are singletons. The sample comprised naive CD4+ T cells sorted from blood. Subset meaning: CD45RA+ positively selected. The receptors were sampled from a man younger than 40 in good health.

The rearrangement uses TRBV7-9 and TRBJ2-1, with D tentatively TRBD1 (5 bases). The germline gives CDR1 SEHNR, CDR2 FQNEAQ (reference sequence). Trimming shortened V by 3 bases and J by 8 bases, and 8 bases separated the two germline ends. The CDR3 has 12 amino acids. The DNA of the CDR3 is TGTGCCAGCAGCTTGCAAGGGGATGAGCAGTTCTTC. Amino acid sequence: CASSLQGDEQFF.

This chain links TRBV4-2 with TRBJ2-2, with 10 bases that match TRBD1. The trim removed 5 bases at V and 3 bases at J, leaving 3 bases unmatched. The length of the CDR3 is 15 residues. Germline lookup yields CDR1 LGHNA and CDR2 YNFKEQ. In DNA, the CDR3 is TGTGCCAGCAGCTACGGACAGGGGGACACCGGGGAGCTGTTTTTT. Protein sequence: CASSYGQGDTGELFF.

This CDR3 is CASSLAAPPDTQYF. CDR3 sequence (DNA): TGCGCCAGCAGCTTGGCGGCGCCTCCAGATACGCAGTATTTT. This sequence joins TRBV5-1 and TRBJ2-3; D ambiguous. CDR1 and CDR2 (germline): SGHRS, YFSETQ. The CDR3 sequence is 14 residues long. V dropped 0 bases and J dropped 4 bases, with 9 bases sitting between them.